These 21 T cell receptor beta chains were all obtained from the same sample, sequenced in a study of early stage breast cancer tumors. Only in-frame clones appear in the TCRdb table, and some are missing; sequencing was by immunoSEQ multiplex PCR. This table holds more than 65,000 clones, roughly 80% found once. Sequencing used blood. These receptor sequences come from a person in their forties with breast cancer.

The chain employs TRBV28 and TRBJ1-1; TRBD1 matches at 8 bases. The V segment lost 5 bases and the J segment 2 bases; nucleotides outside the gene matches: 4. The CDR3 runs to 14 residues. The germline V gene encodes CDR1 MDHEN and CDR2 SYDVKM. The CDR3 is CASSLGQGNTEAFF. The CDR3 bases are TGTGCCAGCAGTCTTGGACAGGGTAACACTGAAGCTTTCTTT.

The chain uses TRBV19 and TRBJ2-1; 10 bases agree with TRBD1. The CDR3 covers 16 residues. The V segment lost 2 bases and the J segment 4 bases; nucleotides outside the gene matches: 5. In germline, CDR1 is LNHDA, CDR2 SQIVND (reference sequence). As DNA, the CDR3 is TGTGCCAGTAGTATACAGGCGGGACAGGGGTACAATGAGCAGTTCTTC. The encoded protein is CASSIQAGQGYNEQFF.

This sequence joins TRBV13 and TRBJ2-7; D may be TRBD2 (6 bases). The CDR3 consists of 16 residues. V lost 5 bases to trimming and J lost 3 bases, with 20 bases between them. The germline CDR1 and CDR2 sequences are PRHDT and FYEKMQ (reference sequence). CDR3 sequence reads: CASSDNEVSGVYEQYF. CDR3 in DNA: TGTGCCAGCAGCGACAATGAGGTTAGCGGAGTCTACGAGCAGTACTTC.

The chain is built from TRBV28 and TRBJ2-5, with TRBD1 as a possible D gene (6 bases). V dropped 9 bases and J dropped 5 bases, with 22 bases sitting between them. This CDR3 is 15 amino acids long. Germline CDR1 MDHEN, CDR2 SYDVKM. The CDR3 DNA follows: TGTGCCAGTAGGTTTCCCGGACAGCCTAAGGAGACCCAGTACTTC. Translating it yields CASRFPGQPKETQYF.

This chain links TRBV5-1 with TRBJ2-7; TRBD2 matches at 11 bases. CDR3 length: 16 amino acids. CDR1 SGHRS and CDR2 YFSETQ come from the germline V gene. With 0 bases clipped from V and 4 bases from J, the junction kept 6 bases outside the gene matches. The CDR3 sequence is CASSLGLAGGGYEQYF. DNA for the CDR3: TGCGCCAGCAGCTTGGGCCTAGCGGGAGGAGGATACGAGCAGTACTTC.

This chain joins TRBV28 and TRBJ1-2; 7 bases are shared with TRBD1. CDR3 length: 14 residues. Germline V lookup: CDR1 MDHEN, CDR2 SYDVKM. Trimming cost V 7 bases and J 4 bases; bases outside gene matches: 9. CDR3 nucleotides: TGTGCCAGCACTATAGGAGGGGGCGGCTATGGCTACACCTTC. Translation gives CASTIGGGGYGYTF.

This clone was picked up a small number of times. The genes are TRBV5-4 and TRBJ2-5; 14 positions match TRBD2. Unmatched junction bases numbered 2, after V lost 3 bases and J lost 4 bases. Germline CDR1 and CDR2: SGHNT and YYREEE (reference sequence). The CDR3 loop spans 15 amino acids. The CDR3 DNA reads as TGTGCCAGCAGCTGGGGACTAGCGGGAGTAGAGACCCAGTACTTC. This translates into CASSWGLAGVETQYF.

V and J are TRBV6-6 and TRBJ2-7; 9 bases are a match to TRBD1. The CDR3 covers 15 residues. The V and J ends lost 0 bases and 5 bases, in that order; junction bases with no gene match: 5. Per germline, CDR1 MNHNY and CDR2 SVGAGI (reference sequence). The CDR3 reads CASSYSTGGPDEQYF. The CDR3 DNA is TGTGCCAGCAGTTACTCGACAGGGGGTCCAGACGAGCAGTACTTC.

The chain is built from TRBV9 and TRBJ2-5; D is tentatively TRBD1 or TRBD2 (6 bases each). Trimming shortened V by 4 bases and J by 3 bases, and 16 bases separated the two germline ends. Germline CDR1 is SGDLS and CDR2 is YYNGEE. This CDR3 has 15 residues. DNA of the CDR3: TGTGCCAGCAGCAGACTCGAGGGGGGAAAAGAGACCCAGTACTTC. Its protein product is CASSRLEGGKETQYF.

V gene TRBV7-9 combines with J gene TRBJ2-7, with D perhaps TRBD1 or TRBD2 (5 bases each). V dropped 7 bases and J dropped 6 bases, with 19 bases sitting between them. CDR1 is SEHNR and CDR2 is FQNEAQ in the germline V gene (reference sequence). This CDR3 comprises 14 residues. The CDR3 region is CASIPGPESGEQYF. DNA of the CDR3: TGTGCCAGCATCCCGGGGCCCGAAAGTGGCGAGCAGTACTTC.

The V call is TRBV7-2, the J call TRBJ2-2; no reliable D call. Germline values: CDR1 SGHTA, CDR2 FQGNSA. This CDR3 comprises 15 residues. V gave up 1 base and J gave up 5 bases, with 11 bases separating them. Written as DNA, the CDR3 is TGTGCCAGCAGCTTAGAATTCTTGGGTACCGGGGAGCTGTTTTTT. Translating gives CASSLEFLGTGELFF.

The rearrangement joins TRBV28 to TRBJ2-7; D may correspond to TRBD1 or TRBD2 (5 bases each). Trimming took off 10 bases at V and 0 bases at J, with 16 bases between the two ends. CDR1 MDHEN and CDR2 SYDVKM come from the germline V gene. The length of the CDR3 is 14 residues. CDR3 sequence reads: CATYRDGTSYEQYF. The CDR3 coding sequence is TGTGCCACCTACCGGGACGGGACCTCCTACGAGCAGTACTTC.

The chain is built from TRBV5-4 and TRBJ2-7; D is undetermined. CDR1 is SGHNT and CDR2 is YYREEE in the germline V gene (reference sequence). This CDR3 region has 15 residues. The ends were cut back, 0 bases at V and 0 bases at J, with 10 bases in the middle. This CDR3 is CASSLGGSGSYEQYF. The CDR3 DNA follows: TGTGCCAGCAGCTTGGGAGGTTCGGGCTCCTACGAGCAGTACTTC. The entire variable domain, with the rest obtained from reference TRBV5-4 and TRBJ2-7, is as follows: ETGVTQSPTHLIKTRGQQVTLRCSSQSGHNTVSWYQQALGQGPQFIFQYYREEENGRGNFPPRFSGLQFPNYSSELNVNALELDDSALYLCASSLGGSGSYEQYFGPGTRLTVT.

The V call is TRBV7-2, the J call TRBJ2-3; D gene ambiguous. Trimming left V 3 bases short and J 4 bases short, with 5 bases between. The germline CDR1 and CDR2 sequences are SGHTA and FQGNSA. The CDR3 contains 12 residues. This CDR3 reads CASSFASDTQYF. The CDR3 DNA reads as TGTGCCAGCAGCTTTGCGTCAGATACGCAGTATTTT.

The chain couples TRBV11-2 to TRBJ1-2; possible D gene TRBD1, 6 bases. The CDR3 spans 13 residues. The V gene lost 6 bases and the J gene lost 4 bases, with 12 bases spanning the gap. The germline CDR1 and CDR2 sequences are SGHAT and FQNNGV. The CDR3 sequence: CASSRGGGYGYTF. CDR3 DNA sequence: TGTGCCAGCAGTCGAGGGGGAGGCTATGGCTACACCTTC.

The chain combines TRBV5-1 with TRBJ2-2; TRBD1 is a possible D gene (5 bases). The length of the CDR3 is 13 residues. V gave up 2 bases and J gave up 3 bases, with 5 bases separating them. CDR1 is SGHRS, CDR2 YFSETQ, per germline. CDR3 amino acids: CASSLGDTGELFF. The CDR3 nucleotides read TGCGCCAGCAGCTTAGGGGACACCGGGGAGCTGTTTTTT.

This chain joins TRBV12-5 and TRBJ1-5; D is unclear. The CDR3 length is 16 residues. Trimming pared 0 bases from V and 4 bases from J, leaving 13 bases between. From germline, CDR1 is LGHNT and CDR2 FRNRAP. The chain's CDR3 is CASGLVALEGNQPQHF. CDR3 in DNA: TGTGCTAGTGGTTTGGTAGCCCTCGAAGGGAATCAGCCCCAGCATTTT.

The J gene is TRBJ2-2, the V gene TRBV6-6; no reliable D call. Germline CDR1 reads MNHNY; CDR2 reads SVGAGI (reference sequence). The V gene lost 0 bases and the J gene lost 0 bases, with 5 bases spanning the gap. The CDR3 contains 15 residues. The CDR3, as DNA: TGTGCCAGCAGTTACTCTACTACGAACACCGGGGAGCTGTTTTTT. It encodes CASSYSTTNTGELFF.

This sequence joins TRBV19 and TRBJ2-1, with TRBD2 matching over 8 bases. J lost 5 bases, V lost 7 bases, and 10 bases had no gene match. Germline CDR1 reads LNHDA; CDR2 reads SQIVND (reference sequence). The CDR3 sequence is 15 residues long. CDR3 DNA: TGTGCCAGTAAGGGTCTAGCGGGTGGTGACAATGAGCAGTTCTTC. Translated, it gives CASKGLAGGDNEQFF.

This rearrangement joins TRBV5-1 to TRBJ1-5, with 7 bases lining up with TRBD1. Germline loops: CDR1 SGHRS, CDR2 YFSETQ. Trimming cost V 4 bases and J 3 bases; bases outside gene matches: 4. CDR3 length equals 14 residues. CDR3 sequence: CASSQDRNNQPQHF. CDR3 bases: TGCGCCAGCAGCCAGGACAGGAACAATCAGCCCCAGCATTTT.

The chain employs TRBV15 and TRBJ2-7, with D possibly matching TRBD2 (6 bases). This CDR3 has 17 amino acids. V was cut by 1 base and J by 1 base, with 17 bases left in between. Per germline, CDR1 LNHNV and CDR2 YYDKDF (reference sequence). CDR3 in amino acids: CATSRGLGSGSSYEQYF. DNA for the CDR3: TGTGCCACCAGCAGAGGACTAGGTAGCGGCAGTTCCTACGAGCAGTACTTC.